This TCR beta chain was sequenced during a study of TIL therapy for anti-PD-1-resistant metastatic lung cancer. Study summary: Tumors had a median PD-L1 proportion score of about 6%. Most patients had lung adenocarcinoma; a handful of tumors were EGFR-mutant, two ALK-rearranged; half smoked currently or formerly. Study results and limitations: The cohort had more treatment-naive, never-smoker and oncogene-addicted patients than typical.

Trimming pared 2 bases from V and 4 bases from J, leaving 12 bases between. The length of the CDR3 is 14 residues. In germline, CDR1 is SGHNT, CDR2 YYREEE (reference sequence). Sequencing used immunoSEQ v3. TCRdb keeps only in-frame clones here, not all; method: immunoSEQ multiplex PCR. Of about 57,000 clones in the sample, around 80% were seen once. Time point described: pre-treatment sample, taken before nivolumab and TIL therapy. Concerning this clone: Its specificity is not known.

The specimen was blood, collected at baseline. The TCR was taken from a woman aged 30 to 85 with non-small cell lung cancer. J is TRBJ1-1 and V is TRBV5-4, with TRBD1 as a possible D gene (5 bases). Here the CDR3 DNA reads TGTGCCAGCAGCTTTGGTTTAAGGGGCACTGAAGCTTTCTTT. It codes for CASSFGLRGTEAFF.